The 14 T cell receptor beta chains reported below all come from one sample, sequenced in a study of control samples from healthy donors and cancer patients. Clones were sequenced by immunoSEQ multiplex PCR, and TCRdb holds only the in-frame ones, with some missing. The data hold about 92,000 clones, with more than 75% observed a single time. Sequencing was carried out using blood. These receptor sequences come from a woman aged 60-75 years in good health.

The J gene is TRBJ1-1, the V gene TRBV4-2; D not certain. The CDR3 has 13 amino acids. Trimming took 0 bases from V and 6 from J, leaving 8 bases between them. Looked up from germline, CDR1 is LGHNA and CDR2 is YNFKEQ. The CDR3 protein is CASSQDKVAEAFF. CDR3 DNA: TGTGCCAGCAGCCAAGATAAAGTTGCTGAAGCTTTCTTT.

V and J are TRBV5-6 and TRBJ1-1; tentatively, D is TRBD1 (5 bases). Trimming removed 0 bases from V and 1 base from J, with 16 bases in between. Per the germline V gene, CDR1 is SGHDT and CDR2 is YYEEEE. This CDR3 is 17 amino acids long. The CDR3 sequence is CASSLAGGAGGNTEAFF. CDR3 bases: TGTGCCAGCAGCTTGGCCGGCGGGGCGGGAGGGAACACTGAAGCTTTCTTT.

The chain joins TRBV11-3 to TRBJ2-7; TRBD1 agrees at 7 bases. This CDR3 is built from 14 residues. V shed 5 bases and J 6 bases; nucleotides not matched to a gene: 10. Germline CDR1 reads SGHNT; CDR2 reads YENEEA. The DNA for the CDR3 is TGTGCCAGCAGCGCGTACAGGGGAAGCTCCGAGCAGTACTTC. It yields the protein CASSAYRGSSEQYF.

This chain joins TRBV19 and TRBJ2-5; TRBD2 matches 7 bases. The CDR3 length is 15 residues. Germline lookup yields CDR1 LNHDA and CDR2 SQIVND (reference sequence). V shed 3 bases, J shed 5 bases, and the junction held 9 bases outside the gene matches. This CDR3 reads CASSILTSDRETQYF. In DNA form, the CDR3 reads TGTGCCAGTAGTATTCTTACTAGCGATAGGGAGACCCAGTACTTC.

The CDR3 sequence: CASSLSRDRASYGYTF. CDR3 nucleotide sequence: TGTGCCAGCAGCTTGTCCCGGGACAGGGCTTCCTATGGCTACACCTTC. The chain employs TRBV5-4 and TRBJ1-2; TRBD1 matches at 9 bases. The CDR3 extends over 16 amino acids. V was clipped by 1 base and J by 4 bases; unmatched bases: 8. Germline CDR1 is SGHNT and CDR2 is YYREEE (reference sequence).

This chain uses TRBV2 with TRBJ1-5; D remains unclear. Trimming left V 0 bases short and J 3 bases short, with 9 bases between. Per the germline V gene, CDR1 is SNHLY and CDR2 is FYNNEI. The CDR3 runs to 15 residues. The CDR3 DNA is TGTGCCAGCAGTGAAGCTGGCGGCTACAATCAGCCCCAGCATTTT. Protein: CASSEAGGYNQPQHF.

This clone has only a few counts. CDR3: CASSDSTGVTEAFF. The CDR3 nucleotides are TGTGCCAGCAGTGATTCGACAGGGGTGACTGAAGCTTTCTTT. The chain combines TRBV6-1 with TRBJ1-1; TRBD1 matches 8 bases. Trimming took 3 bases from V and 5 from J; bases not matched to a gene: 5. The CDR3 length is 14 residues. Germline loops: CDR1 MNHNS, CDR2 SASEGT.

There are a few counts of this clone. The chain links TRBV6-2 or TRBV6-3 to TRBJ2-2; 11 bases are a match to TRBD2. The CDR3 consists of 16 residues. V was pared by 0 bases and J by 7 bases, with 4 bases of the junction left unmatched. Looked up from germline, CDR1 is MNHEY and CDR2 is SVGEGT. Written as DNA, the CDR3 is TGTGCCAGCAGTTACTCTAAACTAGCGGGGGTCGGGGAGCTGTTTTTT. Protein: CASSYSKLAGVGELFF.

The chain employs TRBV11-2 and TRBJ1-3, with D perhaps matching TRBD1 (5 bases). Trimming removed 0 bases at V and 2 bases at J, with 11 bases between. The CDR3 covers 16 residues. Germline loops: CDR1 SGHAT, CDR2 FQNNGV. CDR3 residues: CASSLDLRVAGNTIYF. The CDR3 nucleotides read TGTGCCAGCAGCTTAGATCTCAGGGTGGCTGGAAACACCATATATTTT.

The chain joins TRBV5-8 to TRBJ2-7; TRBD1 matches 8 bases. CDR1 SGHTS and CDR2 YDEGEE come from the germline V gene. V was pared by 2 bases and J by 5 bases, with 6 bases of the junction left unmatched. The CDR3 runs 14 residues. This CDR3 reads CASSLFDRGHEQYF. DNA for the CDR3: TGTGCCAGCAGCTTATTTGACAGGGGTCACGAGCAGTACTTC.

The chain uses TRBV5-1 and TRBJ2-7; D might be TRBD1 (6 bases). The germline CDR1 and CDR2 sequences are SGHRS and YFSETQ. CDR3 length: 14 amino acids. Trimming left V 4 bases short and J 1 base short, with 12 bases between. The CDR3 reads CASSRDIESYEQYF. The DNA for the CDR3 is TGCGCCAGCAGCCGGGACATAGAGTCCTACGAGCAGTACTTC.

CDR3: CASSIGLPGTGVSADTQYF. The CDR3 DNA is TGTGCCAGTAGTATAGGCCTACCCGGGACAGGGGTGAGTGCAGATACGCAGTATTTT. The rearrangement uses TRBV19 and TRBJ2-3; the match to TRBD1 covers 10 bases. This CDR3 contains 19 residues. Germline CDR1 reads LNHDA; CDR2 reads SQIVND (reference sequence). Trimming cost V 1 base and J 4 bases; bases outside gene matches: 14.

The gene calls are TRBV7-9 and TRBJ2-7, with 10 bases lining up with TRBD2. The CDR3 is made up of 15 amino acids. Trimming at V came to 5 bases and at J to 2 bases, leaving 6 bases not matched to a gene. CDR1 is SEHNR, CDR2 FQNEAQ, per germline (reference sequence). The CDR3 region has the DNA TGTGCCAGCAGCCTCCCAGCGGGGGGGACCTACGAGCAGTACTTC. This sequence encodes CASSLPAGGTYEQYF.

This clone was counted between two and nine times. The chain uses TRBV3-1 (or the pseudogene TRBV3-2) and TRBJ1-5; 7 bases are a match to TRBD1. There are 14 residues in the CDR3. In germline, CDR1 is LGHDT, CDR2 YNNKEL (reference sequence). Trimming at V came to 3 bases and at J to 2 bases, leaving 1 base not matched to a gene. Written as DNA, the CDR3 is TGTGCCAGCAGCCAGGGGACAGGCAATCAGCCCCAGCATTTT. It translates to CASSQGTGNQPQHF.